Listed below are T cell receptor beta chains from one sample, sequenced in a study of cytomegalovirus exposure and HLA in healthy donors. Libraries were prepared by immunoSEQ multiplex PCR; TCRdb keeps only in-frame clonotypes and omits some of them. The repertoire holds 130,000 or so clones, approximately 70% seen once, with approximately 1.5% in the top ten. Sequencing used PBMCs. The receptors derive from a man aged 18 to 30 in good health and CMV-seronegative. CDR3s include the opening cysteine and the closing phenylalanine or tryptophan. Each record gives: D gene, V gene, J gene, CDR3 protein. D genes are given only for firm matches.

D: -; V: TRBV2; J: TRBJ1-5; CDR3: CASQGSNQPQHF
D: TRBD1; V: TRBV7-8; J: TRBJ2-2; CDR3: CASRFEGQGNGGELFF
D: -; V: TRBV6-4; J: TRBJ1-1; CDR3: CASSERKGMARTEAFF
D: -; V: TRBV6-5; J: TRBJ1-1; CDR3: CASSYRGSWTEAFF
D: -; V: TRBV10-3; J: TRBJ1-3; CDR3: CAISGGEPGNTIYF
D: -; V: TRBV28; J: TRBJ2-2; CDR3: CASGIPGVPGELFF
D: TRBD1; V: TRBV29-1; J: TRBJ2-1; CDR3: CSARNRGDNEQFF
D: -; V: TRBV10-3; J: TRBJ2-7; CDR3: CAITWDTTYEQYF
D: -; V: TRBV25-1; J: TRBJ1-5; CDR3: CASKFGTPNQPQHF
D: TRBD2; V: TRBV5-6; J: TRBJ2-5; CDR3: CASRTGAGGETQYF
D: -; V: TRBV6-1; J: TRBJ2-2; CDR3: CASSEVLGGTGELFF
D: -; V: TRBV19; J: TRBJ2-1; CDR3: CASSMNGRGIDNEQFF
D: -; V: TRBV2; J: TRBJ2-7; CDR3: CASSEGYRTSYEQYF
D: TRBD1; V: TRBV6-5; J: TRBJ1-5; CDR3: CASSRTGGLQPQHF
D: -; V: TRBV2; J: TRBJ2-7; CDR3: CASRMAPGRQVDFYEQYF
D: TRBD1; V: TRBV29-1; J: TRBJ2-5; CDR3: CSVPFQGATVETQYF
D: TRBD1; V: TRBV30; J: TRBJ2-7; CDR3: CAWSGGQGSYEQYF
D: TRBD2; V: TRBV19; J: TRBJ2-2; CDR3: CASRGLAGGSNTGELFF
D: TRBD2; V: TRBV30; J: TRBJ2-1; CDR3: CAWRDSGRGEQFF
D: -; V: TRBV6-5; J: TRBJ1-2; CDR3: CASSPGQNNGYGYTF
D: TRBD1; V: TRBV7-6; J: TRBJ2-3; CDR3: CASSSMGTGEDTQYF
D: TRBD1; V: TRBV19; J: TRBJ1-1; CDR3: CASNRGGTEAFF
D: TRBD2; V: TRBV5-4; J: TRBJ2-5; CDR3: CASSLAGSGRETQYF
D: TRBD1; V: TRBV6-5; J: TRBJ2-7; CDR3: CASRDSSSYEQYF
D: -; V: TRBV5-6; J: TRBJ1-5; CDR3: CASSLRQGSNQPQHF
D: -; V: TRBV6-1; J: TRBJ2-3; CDR3: CATRGGDTQYF
D: TRBD1; V: TRBV7-8; J: TRBJ1-5; CDR3: CASSRRGRASEDQPQHF
D: -; V: TRBV5-1; J: TRBJ1-1; CDR3: CASSLGRQVNTEAFF
D: TRBD1; V: TRBV7-9; J: TRBJ2-7; CDR3: CASSGGTGTYEQYF